The 14 T cell receptor beta chains below come from one sample, sequenced in a study of T cells in localized non-small cell lung cancer. Here immunoSEQ multiplex PCR was the method, and the copy in TCRdb shows in-frame clones only, minus some. The sample has 100,000 or so clones, around 90% seen once. Sample: PBMCs, taken before any cancer treatment. The source is a woman aged 35 to 69 with stage II squamous cell lung carcinoma.

V usage is TRBV19 and J usage is TRBJ2-1, with 7 bases lining up with TRBD1. This CDR3 comprises 13 residues. V lost 7 bases and J lost 2; bases outside the gene matches: 2. The germline CDR1 and CDR2 sequences are LNHDA and SQIVND (reference sequence). CDR3 coding DNA: TGTGCCAGTAATGACAGGGCCTACAATGAGCAGTTCTTC. Translation gives CASNDRAYNEQFF.

The chain uses TRBV18 and TRBJ2-7; D is perhaps TRBD1 (6 bases). The CDR3 has 13 residues. Germline V gene lookup returns CDR1 KGHSH and CDR2 LQKENI. V was cut by 4 bases and J by 4 bases, with 11 bases left in between. The CDR3 DNA reads TGTGCCAGCTCACGCTACAGGGAGTACGAGCAGTACTTC. Its translation is CASSRYREYEQYF. Combining the CDR3 with reference TRBV18 and TRBJ2-7 gives the whole variable domain NAGVMQNPRHLVRRRGQEARLRCSPMKGHSHVYWYRQLPEEGLKFMVYLQKENIIDESGMPKERFSAEFPKEGPSILRIQQVVRGDSAAYFCASSRYREYEQYFGPGTRLTVT.

This chain connects TRBV2 to TRBJ2-1; 7 bases agree with TRBD2. Trimming cost V 4 bases and J 9 bases; bases outside gene matches: 9. The germline V gene encodes CDR1 SNHLY and CDR2 FYNNEI. This CDR3 has 14 residues. The CDR3 spells CASSGAGPASEQFF. The CDR3, as DNA: TGTGCCAGCAGTGGAGCGGGGCCAGCAAGTGAGCAGTTCTTC.

The CDR3 is CASSKRQGRSLPTEAFF. The CDR3 DNA sequence: TGTGCCAGCAGCAAGAGACAGGGCAGGAGTCTTCCCACTGAAGCTTTCTTT. The chain carries TRBV21-1 and TRBJ1-1; the D segment call TRBD1 is taken from the table without a DNA check. TRBV21-1 counts as a pseudogene. This CDR3 is 17 amino acids long.

This clone appeared once. The chain has TRBV27 and TRBJ2-3; TRBD2 agrees at 10 bases. From germline, CDR1 is MNHEY and CDR2 SMNVEV (reference sequence). The CDR3 totals 17 residues. The V segment lost 5 bases and the J segment 3 bases; nucleotides outside the gene matches: 11. Written as DNA, the CDR3 is TGTGCCAGCAGTCGGTTAGCGGGGGGCAGGCGAACAGATACGCAGTATTTT. This translates into CASSRLAGGRRTDTQYF.

This chain links TRBV29-1 with TRBJ1-2, with D possibly matching TRBD1 (5 bases). The V end lost 4 bases, the J end lost 8 bases, and 11 bases lay between the germline ends. Germline CDR1 is SQVTM and CDR2 is ANQGSEA. The CDR3 is 11 residues long. Here the CDR3 reads CSVGGERGYTF. CDR3 DNA sequence: TGCAGCGTTGGGGGGGAAAGGGGCTACACCTTC.

This rearrangement joins TRBV27 to TRBJ2-3; 8 bases are shared with TRBD1. This CDR3 contains 14 residues. Germline-derived CDR1 and CDR2 are MNHEY and SMNVEV (reference sequence). The V and J ends lost 5 bases and 6 bases, in that order; junction bases with no gene match: 7. The CDR3 sequence: CASSHDRGGDTQYF. The CDR3 region has the DNA TGTGCCAGCAGTCACGACAGGGGTGGCGATACGCAGTATTTT.

The chain carries TRBV28 and TRBJ1-3, with TRBD1 identical over 8 bases. Trimming took 3 bases from V and 0 from J; bases not matched to a gene: 4. Germline V lookup: CDR1 MDHEN, CDR2 SYDVKM. The CDR3 runs 16 residues. The CDR3 spells CASSLQGASSGNTIYF. DNA of the CDR3: TGTGCCAGCAGTTTGCAGGGGGCATCCTCTGGAAACACCATATATTTT.

The rearrangement uses TRBV7-9 and TRBJ1-4, with a weak D call TRBD1 (6 bases). The V and J ends lost 0 bases and 5 bases respectively, with 16 bases between them. Per the germline V gene, CDR1 is SEHNR and CDR2 is FQNEAQ (reference sequence). The CDR3 has 17 residues. Here the CDR3 reads CASSLASGGQGNEKLFF. CDR3 in DNA: TGTGCCAGCAGCTTAGCGTCCGGGGGCCAGGGGAATGAAAAACTGTTTTTT. The whole variable domain, filled in from reference TRBV7-9 and TRBJ1-4, reads DTGVSQNPRHKITKRGQNVTFRCDPISEHNRLYWYRQTLGQGPEFLTYFQNEAQLEKSRLLSDRFSAERPKGSFSTLEIQRTEQGDSAMYLCASSLASGGQGNEKLFFGSGTQLSVL.

V is TRBV28 and J is TRBJ1-4; no reliable D call. V was clipped by 1 base and J by 8 bases, with 8 bases between them. CDR1 and CDR2 (germline): MDHEN, SYDVKM. CDR3 length equals 13 residues. DNA of the CDR3: TGTGCCAGCAGTTTATTGGGGAACGAAAAACTGTTTTTT. Translated: CASSLLGNEKLFF.

The chain links TRBV2 to TRBJ2-3; 7 bases fit TRBD1. The V gene end was trimmed by 7 bases and the J gene end by 1 base; junction bases not matched to a gene: 11. The CDR3 runs 16 residues. Germline V gene lookup returns CDR1 SNHLY and CDR2 FYNNEI. CDR3 in amino acids: CASTREQGIGTDTQYF. In DNA, the CDR3 is TGTGCCAGCACCCGGGAACAGGGGATAGGCACAGATACGCAGTATTTT.

The rearrangement joins TRBV19 to TRBJ1-5; 9 nucleotides line up with TRBD1. In germline, CDR1 is LNHDA, CDR2 SQIVND (reference sequence). J gave up 2 bases and V 5 bases, and 4 bases lay outside the gene matches. CDR3 length equals 15 residues. The CDR3 is CASSPRQGGNQPQHF. The CDR3 DNA sequence: TGTGCCAGTAGTCCGAGACAGGGGGGCAATCAGCCCCAGCATTTT.

This rearrangement joins TRBV30 to TRBJ1-2, with no clear D. The CDR3 totals 13 residues. V gave up 4 bases and J gave up 2 bases, with 11 bases separating them. Germline V gene lookup returns CDR1 GTSNPN and CDR2 SVGIG (reference sequence). The DNA for the CDR3 is TGTGCCTGGAAGGTGGTTGGGAACTATGGCTACACCTTC. This translates into CAWKVVGNYGYTF.

The chain combines TRBV18 with TRBJ1-2; 7 bases match TRBD1. This CDR3 comprises 15 residues. V lost 2 bases and J lost 3; bases outside the gene matches: 6. In germline, CDR1 is KGHSH, CDR2 LQKENI. CDR3 sequence: CASSPEAGGYYGYTF. CDR3 nucleotide sequence: TGTGCCAGCTCACCAGAAGCAGGGGGTTACTATGGCTACACCTTC.